Listed below are T cell receptor beta chains from one sample, sequenced in a study of T cells in Graves' hyperthyroidism and ophthalmopathy. TCRdb ran MiXCR on the multiplex PCR reads and lists one entry per CDR3 protein. The sample lists about 620,000 distinct CDR3 sequences, roughly 17% occurring once. The sample consisted of blood. These receptors were taken from a woman in her 30s with Graves' hyperthyroidism. Each CDR3 is given with its conserved first and last residue. A D gene is named only where the DNA matches it firmly. Expanded clones are given a class, and other clones once, few, many or no size at all.

D: TRBD2; size: few; V: TRBV30; J: TRBJ2-1; CDR3: CAWTRTSPYNEQFF; DNA: TGTGCCTGGACGCGGACTAGCCCCTACAATGAGCAGTTCTTC
D: TRBD1; size: few; V: TRBV20-1; J: TRBJ2-1; CDR3: CSARGQLSNEQFF; DNA: TGCAGTGCTAGGGGACAGCTAAGCAATGAGCAGTTCTTC
D: TRBD2; size: many; V: TRBV5-1; J: TRBJ2-7; CDR3: CASSLAGGSINEQYF; DNA: TGCGCCAGCAGCTTGGCCGGGGGGAGTATCAACGAGCAGTACTTC
D: NA; size: many; V: TRBV5-1; J: TRBJ2-7; CDR3: CASSLLPFYEQYF; DNA: TGCGCCAGCAGCCTCCTCCCGTTCTACGAGCAGTACTTC
D: NA; size: many; V: TRBV18; J: TRBJ2-3; CDR3: CASSPWVGTTDTQYF; DNA: TGTGCCAGCTCACCATGGGTGGGGACTACAGATACGCAGTATTTT
D: TRBD1; size: many; V: TRBV28; J: TRBJ2-3; CDR3: CASSSTGPVADTQYF; DNA: TGTGCCAGCAGTTCGACAGGGCCTGTAGCAGATACGCAGTATTTT
D: TRBD2; size: NA; V: TRBV7-2; J: TRBJ2-3; CDR3: CASSPGPSGRGTDTQYF; DNA: TGTGCCAGCAGCCCGGGGCCCAGCGGGAGGGGGACAGATACGCAGTATTTT
D: NA; size: NA; V: TRBV7-2; J: TRBJ2-5; CDR3: CASSLVWGETQYF; DNA: TGTGCCAGCAGCTTAGTTTGGGGAGAGACCCAGTACTTC
D: NA; size: few; V: TRBV12-3/TRBV12-4; J: TRBJ2-6; CDR3: CASRPLGRASGANVLTF; DNA: TGTGCCAGCAGGCCCCTTGGTCGGGCCTCTGGGGCCAACGTCCTGACTTTC
D: NA; size: many; V: TRBV12-3/TRBV12-4; J: TRBJ2-2; CDR3: CASRELSTGELFF; DNA: TGTGCCAGCCGAGAACTGAGCACCGGGGAGCTGTTTTTT
D: TRBD2; size: few; V: TRBV9; J: TRBJ2-7; CDR3: CASSVDGTSGDEQYF; DNA: TGTGCCAGCAGCGTAGATGGGACTAGCGGGGACGAGCAGTACTTC
D: NA; size: many; V: TRBV6-2/TRBV6-3; J: TRBJ1-1; CDR3: CASRRVAEAFF; DNA: TGTGCCAGCAGAAGAGTAGCTGAAGCTTTCTTT
D: NA; size: many; V: TRBV28; J: TRBJ2-7; CDR3: CASRGGPTEQYF; DNA: TGTGCCAGCAGGGGGGGCCCTACCGAGCAGTACTTC
D: NA; size: many; V: TRBV6-1; J: TRBJ1-2; CDR3: CASSTKGEGYTF; DNA: TGTGCCAGCAGTACCAAAGGGGAGGGCTACACCTTC
D: NA; size: NA; V: TRBV29-1; J: TRBJ2-7; CDR3: CSVAEGSYEQYF; DNA: TGCAGCGTTGCGGAGGGGTCCTACGAGCAGTACTTC
D: NA; size: few; V: TRBV7-3; J: TRBJ2-3; CDR3: CASSLTGGGASTDTQYF; DNA: TGTGCCAGCAGCTTAACAGGGGGGGGGGCCAGCACAGATACGCAGTATTTT